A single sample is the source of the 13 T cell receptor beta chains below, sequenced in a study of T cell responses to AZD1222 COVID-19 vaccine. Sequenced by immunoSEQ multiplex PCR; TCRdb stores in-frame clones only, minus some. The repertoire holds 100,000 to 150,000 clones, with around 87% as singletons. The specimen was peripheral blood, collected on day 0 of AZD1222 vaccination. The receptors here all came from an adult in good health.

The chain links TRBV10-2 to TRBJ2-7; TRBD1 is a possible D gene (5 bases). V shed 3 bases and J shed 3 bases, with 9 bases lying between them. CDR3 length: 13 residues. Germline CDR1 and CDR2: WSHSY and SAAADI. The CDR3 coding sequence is TGCGCCAGCAGTGATGACAGACACTACGAGCAGTACTTC. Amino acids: CASSDDRHYEQYF.

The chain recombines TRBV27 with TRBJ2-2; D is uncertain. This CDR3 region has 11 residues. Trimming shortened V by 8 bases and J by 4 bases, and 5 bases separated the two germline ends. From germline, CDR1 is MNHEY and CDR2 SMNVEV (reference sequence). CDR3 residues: CASRSTGELFF. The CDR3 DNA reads TGTGCCAGCCGTAGCACCGGGGAGCTGTTTTTT.

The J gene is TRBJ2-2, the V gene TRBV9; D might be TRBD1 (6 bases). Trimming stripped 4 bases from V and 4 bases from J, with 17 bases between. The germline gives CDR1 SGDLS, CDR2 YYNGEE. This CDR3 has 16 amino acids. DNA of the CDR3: TGTGCCAGCAGCCCCCAGGGGCGATCGATCACCGGGGAGCTGTTTTTT. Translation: CASSPQGRSITGELFF.

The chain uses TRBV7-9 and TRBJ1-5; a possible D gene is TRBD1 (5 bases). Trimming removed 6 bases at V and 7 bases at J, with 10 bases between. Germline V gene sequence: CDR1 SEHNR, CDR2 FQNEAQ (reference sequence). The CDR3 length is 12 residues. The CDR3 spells CASSMGGQPQHF. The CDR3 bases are TGTGCCAGCAGTATGGGGGGGCAGCCCCAGCATTTT.

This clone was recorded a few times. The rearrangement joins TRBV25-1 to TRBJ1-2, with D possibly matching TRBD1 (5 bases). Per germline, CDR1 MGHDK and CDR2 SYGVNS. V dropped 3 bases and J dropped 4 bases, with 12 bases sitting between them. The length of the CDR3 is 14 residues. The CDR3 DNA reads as TGTGCCAGCAGTGAGCCGGGCCAGGGCTATGGCTACACCTTC. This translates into CASSEPGQGYGYTF.

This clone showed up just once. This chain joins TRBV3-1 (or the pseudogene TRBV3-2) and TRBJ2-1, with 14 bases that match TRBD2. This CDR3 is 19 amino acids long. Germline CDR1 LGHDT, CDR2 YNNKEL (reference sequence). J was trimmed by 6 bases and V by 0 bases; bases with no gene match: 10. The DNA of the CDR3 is TGTGCCAGCAGCCAAGATTACGGGACTAGCGGGGGACTTTTCAATGAGCAGTTCTTC. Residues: CASSQDYGTSGGLFNEQFF.

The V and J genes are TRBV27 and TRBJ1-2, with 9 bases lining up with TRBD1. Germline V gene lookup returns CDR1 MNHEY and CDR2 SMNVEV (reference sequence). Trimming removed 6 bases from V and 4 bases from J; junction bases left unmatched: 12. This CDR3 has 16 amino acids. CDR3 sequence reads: CASSSRQGVRRYGYTF. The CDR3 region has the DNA TGTGCCAGCAGCTCGAGACAGGGGGTACGGCGCTATGGCTACACCTTC.

For the CDR3, the DNA is TGTGCCATCAGTGTGTCCGGGGCCACAGATACGCAGTATTTT. This encodes CAISVSGATDTQYF. The chain combines TRBV10-3 with TRBJ2-3; D may be TRBD1 or TRBD2 (5 bases each). The length of the CDR3 is 14 residues. V lost 4 bases and J lost 2, with 10 bases in between. Germline CDR1 ENHRY, CDR2 SYGVKD.

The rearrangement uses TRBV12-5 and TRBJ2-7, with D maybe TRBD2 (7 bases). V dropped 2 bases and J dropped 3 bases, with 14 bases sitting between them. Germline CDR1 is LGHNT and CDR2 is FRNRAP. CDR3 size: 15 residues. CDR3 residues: CASGLPGGKGYEQYF. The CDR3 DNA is TGTGCTAGTGGTTTGCCGGGGGGCAAGGGCTACGAGCAGTACTTC.

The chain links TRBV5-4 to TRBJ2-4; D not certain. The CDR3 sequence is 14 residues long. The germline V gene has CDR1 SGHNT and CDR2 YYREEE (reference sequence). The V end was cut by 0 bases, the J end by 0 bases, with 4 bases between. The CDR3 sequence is CASSLGGAKNIQYF. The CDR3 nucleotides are TGTGCCAGCAGCTTGGGGGGAGCCAAAAACATTCAGTACTTC.

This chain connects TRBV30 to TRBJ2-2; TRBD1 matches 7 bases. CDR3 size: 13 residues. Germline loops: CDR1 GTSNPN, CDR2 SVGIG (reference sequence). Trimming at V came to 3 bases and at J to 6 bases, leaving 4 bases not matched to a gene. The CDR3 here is CAWRNRGSGELFF. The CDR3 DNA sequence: TGTGCCTGGAGAAACAGGGGTTCCGGGGAGCTGTTTTTT.

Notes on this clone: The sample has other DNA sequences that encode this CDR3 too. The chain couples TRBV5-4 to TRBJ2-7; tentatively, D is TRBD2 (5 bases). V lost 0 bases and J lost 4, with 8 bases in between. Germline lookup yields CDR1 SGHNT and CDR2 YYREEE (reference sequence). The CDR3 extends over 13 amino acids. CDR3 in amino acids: CASSLDRGYEQYF. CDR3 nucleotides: TGTGCCAGCAGCTTGGATCGGGGATACGAGCAGTACTTC. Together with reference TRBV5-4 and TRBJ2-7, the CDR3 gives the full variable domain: ETGVTQSPTHLIKTRGQQVTLRCSSQSGHNTVSWYQQALGQGPQFIFQYYREEENGRGNFPPRFSGLQFPNYSSELNVNALELDDSALYLCASSLDRGYEQYFGPGTRLTVT.

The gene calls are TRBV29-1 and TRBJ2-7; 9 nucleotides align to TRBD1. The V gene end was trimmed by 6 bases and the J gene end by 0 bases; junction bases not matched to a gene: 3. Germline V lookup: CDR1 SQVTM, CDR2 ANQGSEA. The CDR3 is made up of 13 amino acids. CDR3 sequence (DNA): TGCAGCGTCGGGACAGGGAGCTCCTACGAGCAGTACTTC. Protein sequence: CSVGTGSSYEQYF.